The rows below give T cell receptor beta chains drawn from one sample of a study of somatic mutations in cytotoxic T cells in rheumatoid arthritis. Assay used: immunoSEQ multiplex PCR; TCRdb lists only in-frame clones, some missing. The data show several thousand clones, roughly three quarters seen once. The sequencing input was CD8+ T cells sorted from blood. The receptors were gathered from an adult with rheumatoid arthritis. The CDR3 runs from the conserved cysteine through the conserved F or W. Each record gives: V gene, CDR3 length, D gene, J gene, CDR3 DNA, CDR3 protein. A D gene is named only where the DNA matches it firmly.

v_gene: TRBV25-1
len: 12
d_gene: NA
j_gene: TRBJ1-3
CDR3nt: TGTGCCAGCATGACTCTCGCAAACACCATATATTTT
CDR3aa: CASMTLANTIYF

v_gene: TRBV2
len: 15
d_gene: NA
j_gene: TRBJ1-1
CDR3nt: TGTGCCAGCAGTGAACCCGGGGGGTCGAACACTGAAGCTTTCTTT
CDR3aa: CASSEPGGSNTEAFF

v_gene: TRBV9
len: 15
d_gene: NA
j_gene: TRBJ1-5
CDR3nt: TGTGCCAAGGGCAGGGACGGGGGTCTACAACAGCCCCAGCATTTT
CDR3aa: CAKGRDGGLQQPQHF

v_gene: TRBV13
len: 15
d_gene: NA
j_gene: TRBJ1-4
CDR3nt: TGTGCCAGCAGCACTAGGATTTGGACTAATGAAAAACTGTTTTTT
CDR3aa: CASSTRIWTNEKLFF

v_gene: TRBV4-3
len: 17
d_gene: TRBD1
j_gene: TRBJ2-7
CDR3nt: TGCGCCAGCAGCCAAGCCTCTGGGACAGGGACCTACTACGAGCAGTACTTC
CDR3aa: CASSQASGTGTYYEQYF

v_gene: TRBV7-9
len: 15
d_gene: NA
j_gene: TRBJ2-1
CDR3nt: TGTGCCAGCAGCTTAGGGGGCCCCTCCTACAATGAGCAGTTCTTC
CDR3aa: CASSLGGPSYNEQFF

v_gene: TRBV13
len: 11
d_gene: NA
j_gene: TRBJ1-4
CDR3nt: TGTGCCAGCGGTGATGGCGAAAAACTGTTTTTT
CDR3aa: CASGDGEKLFF

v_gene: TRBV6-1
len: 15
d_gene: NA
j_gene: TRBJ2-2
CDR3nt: TGTGCCAGCATCACCGTAGGGGCCGGAGCCGGGGAGCTGTTTTTT
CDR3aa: CASITVGAGAGELFF

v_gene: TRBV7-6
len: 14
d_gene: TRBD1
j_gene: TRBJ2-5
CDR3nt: TGTGCCAGCAGCCTTACAGGGGAATTAGAGACCCAGTACTTC
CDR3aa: CASSLTGELETQYF

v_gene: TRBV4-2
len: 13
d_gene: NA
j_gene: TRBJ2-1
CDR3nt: TGTGCCAGCAGATTTGACCCAGTTGCTGAGCAGTTCTTC
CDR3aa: CASRFDPVAEQFF

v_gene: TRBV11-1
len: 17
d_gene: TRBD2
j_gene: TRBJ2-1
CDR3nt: TGTGCCGGCAGGACTAGCGGGGCCCCCGATGGGTCCGATGAGCAGTTCTTC
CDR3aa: CAGRTSGAPDGSDEQFF

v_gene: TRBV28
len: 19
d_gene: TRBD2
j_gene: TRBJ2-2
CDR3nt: TGTGCCAGCAGTCCCTTGGGGACTAGCGGGGTAAAGGTTACCGGGGAGCTGTTTTTT
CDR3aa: CASSPLGTSGVKVTGELFF